This T cell receptor (beta chain) was sequenced for a study of shared clonotypes between healthy human individuals. The donors were all Caucasian adults (living in Nashville, Tennessee). Sequencing was performed with immunoSEQ multiplex PCR; in TCRdb, only in-frame clones are kept and a portion is missing. The sample records 470,000 or so clones, about 78% being singletons. The V segment lost 0 bases and the J segment 7 bases; nucleotides outside the gene matches: 0. The CDR3 spans 13 residues. The V gene's germline CDR1 is GTSNPN and CDR2 SVGIG (reference sequence). The sample comprised PBMCs. The clonotype was recovered from a woman in her forties in good health. Some clones in this sample may be carry-over from other donors' samples. V gene TRBV30 combines with J gene TRBJ1-6; 7 nucleotides agree with TRBD1. In DNA form, the CDR3 reads TGTGCCTGGAGTGTACAGGGGAATTCACCCCTCCACTTT. Amino acid sequence: CAWSVQGNSPLHF.